Below, one T cell receptor (beta chain) is given with its context. The CDR3 loop spans 14 amino acids. The J segment lost 0 bases and the V segment lost 4 bases, leaving 2 bases of the junction unmatched. Per germline, CDR1 SGHTA and CDR2 FQGTGA. The sample is drawn from a study of shared T cell receptors in the human thymus. Generated by immunoSEQ multiplex PCR, the TCRdb table keeps only in-frame clones and is missing some. The table shows 700,000 or so clones, with approximately 85% occurring only once. This sample was also put to use in a study of human thymus T cells. That source reports: Thymus tissue was removed during corrective cardiac surgery.

The chain uses TRBV7-3 and TRBJ1-1; 7 bases are shared with TRBD1. The sample consisted of thymocytes. This TCR was recovered from a girl less than two years old with a congenital heart defect. This CDR3 is CASSSTGVNTEAFF. As DNA, the CDR3 is TGTGCCAGCAGCTCTACAGGGGTGAACACTGAAGCTTTCTTT. Looking up the rest from reference TRBV7-3 and TRBJ1-1 gives the full variable domain: GAGVSQTPSNKVTEKGKYVELRCDPISGHTALYWYRQSLGQGPEFLIYFQGTGAADDSGLPNDRFFAVRPEGSVSTLKIQRTERGDSAVYLCASSSTGVNTEAFFGQGTRLTVV.